Sequencing of this T cell receptor beta chain was carried out in a study of blood T cells in healthy people across ages. Whole-study findings and limits: While age rose, TCR beta diversity per million T cells dropped in a roughly linear way. Long-lived donors exceeded aged donors in naive CD4+ cells and diversity.

Sample donors were healthy Caucasian individuals that came from Russia, aged 6 to 90. Total RNA, at least 5.5 micrograms per sample, was extracted from PBMCs. Combining a sample-barcoded 5' primer with a J-beta primer mix, a second PCR ran for roughly 7 to 12 cycles. MiXCR, applied by TCRdb to the 5' RACE reads, yields one record per CDR3 protein. The sample lists roughly 800,000 distinct CDR3 sequences, 25% to 30% occurring once. V lost 2 bases to trimming and J lost 5 bases, with 18 bases between them. The germline CDR1 and CDR2 sequences are MDHEN and SYDVKM. The CDR3 runs 16 residues. This clonotype was recorded a few times. The antigen is not known. The same sample was also used in a study of T cells of mothers and their children.

This chain connects TRBV28 to TRBJ1-2; D is unclear. The receptor's source is a boy aged 5-17 years in good health. Sample: blood. The DNA for the CDR3 is TGTGCCAGCAGTTTAGTCGTGGATAGATCTGGGTATGGCTACACCTTC. It encodes CASSLVVDRSGYGYTF.